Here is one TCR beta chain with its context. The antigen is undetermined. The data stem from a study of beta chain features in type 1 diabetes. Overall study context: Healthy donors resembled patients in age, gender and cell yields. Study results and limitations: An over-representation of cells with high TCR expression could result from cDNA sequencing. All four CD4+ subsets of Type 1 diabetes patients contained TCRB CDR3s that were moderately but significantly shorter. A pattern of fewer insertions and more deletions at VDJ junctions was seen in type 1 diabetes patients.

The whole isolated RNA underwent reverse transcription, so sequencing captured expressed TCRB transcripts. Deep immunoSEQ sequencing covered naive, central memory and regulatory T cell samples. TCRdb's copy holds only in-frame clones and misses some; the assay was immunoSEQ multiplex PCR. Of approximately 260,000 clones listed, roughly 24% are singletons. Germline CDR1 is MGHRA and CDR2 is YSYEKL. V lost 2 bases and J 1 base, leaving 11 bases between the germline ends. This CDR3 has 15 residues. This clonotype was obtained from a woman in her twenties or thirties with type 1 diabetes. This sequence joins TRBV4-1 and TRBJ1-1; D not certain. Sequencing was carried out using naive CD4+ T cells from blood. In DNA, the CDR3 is TGCGCCAGCAGCCAACTCATACTAACGAACACTGAAGCTTTCTTT. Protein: CASSQLILTNTEAFF.